This T cell receptor (beta chain) was profiled in a study of spatial heterogeneity in lung cancer. Study at large: On average, each unique TCR and UMI combination appeared more than ten times in raw reads.

Time point described: sample taken at primary tumor resection. Unsorted whole RNA from tumor, nontumor lung or frozen PBMC underwent sequencing. Donors were around 70 untreated early-stage non-small cell lung cancer patients. V lost 5 bases to trimming and J lost 6 bases, with 11 bases between them. The CDR3 is made up of 12 amino acids. CDR1 SEHNR and CDR2 FQNEAQ come from the germline V gene (reference sequence). Individually, TCR cDNA molecules were each labelled with a unique molecular identifier. TCRdb passed the 5' RACE reads through MiXCR, listing each CDR3 protein once. The top ten clones hold over 6.5% of a sample with over 9,500 distinct CDR3 sequences, roughly 3.9% of them seen once. This clonotype occurred a few times. This beta chain is a stray sequence in a library constructed for alpha chains; its clone size is not meaningful.

This specimen consisted of normal lung tissue next to the tumor, obtained at surgery. This sequence joins TRBV7-9 and TRBJ2-7; possibly TRBD2 for D (5 bases). The receptor comes from a male donor with early-stage non-small cell lung cancer. In nucleotides, the CDR3 is TGTGCCAGCAGCCCGGAGGAGGTCGAGCAGTACTTC. Translation gives CASSPEEVEQYF. Complete variable domain (other parts from reference TRBV7-9 and TRBJ2-7): DTGVSQNPRHKITKRGQNVTFRCDPISEHNRLYWYRQTLGQGPEFLTYFQNEAQLEKSRLLSDRFSAERPKGSFSTLEIQRTEQGDSAMYLCASSPEEVEQYFGPGTRLTVT.